This record covers a single TCR beta chain. Its antigen remains undetermined. Base quality data are lacking; no much larger clone is found one base away. These data originate in a study of cytomegalovirus exposure and HLA in healthy donors (dated by TCRdb to between 2016 and 2019). Regarding the study in general: A later analysis indicated that the roughly 120 validation repertoires were generated on the platform also employed for the roughly 730 repertoires of the first cohort. The aim of the study was to test whether cataloging public T cell receptors could identify signatures of past pathogen exposure. A separate validation cohort of about 110 different subjects was used in addition to the roughly 640-subject first cohort. To predict cytomegalovirus infection status, the study combined high-throughput TCR immunosequencing, statistical association of individual TCRs with disease status, and machine learning.

What the authors observed across the whole study: In the study, approximately 160 TCR beta chains were listed as associated with cytomegalovirus. Of the cluster scores, around 95% were above 0 in a later analysis, which found that TCRs clustered in the first cohort also tended to co-occur in the 95 to 150 validation repertoires. It was suggested by the authors that the approach could potentially be generalized to other disease states and immunological phenotypes. Three of the identified cytomegalovirus-associated TCR beta chains were confirmed in vitro to be specific for cytomegalovirus antigens. The classifier was reported to diagnose cytomegalovirus status with high specificity and sensitivity in both the original and validation cohorts. While some public TCRs were present in many individuals, most TCR sequences turned up only very rarely across donors. A later analysis lacked HLA typing for the validation cohort, so it scored co-occurrence in that cohort across all 110 or so repertoires.

Separate from the approximately 730-subject first cohort, the validation cohort of roughly 120 subjects was the group to which the donors belonged. Library creation used the immunoSEQ multiplex PCR assay. On the authors' methods: A statistical classification framework was developed to diagnose cytomegalovirus status using the catalog of TCR beta chain sequences. TCRdb took this table from immuneACCESS and kept in-frame rearrangements with V and J called. Such tables lack part of the clones; where checked against another copy, unresolved V genes explain under half of the gap, and the rest is unexplained. Clone size and the V and J calls come from that table; the DNA yielded D and trimming. The sample yields roughly 52,000 clones; over 75% were counted once. The ten largest clones represent 3% to 3.5% of the sample. The germline V end is reduced by 2 bases and the J end by 3 bases; junction bases left unmatched: 3. From its cysteine to its phenylalanine, the CDR3 spans 14 amino acids. Here the CDR3 DNA is all that survives: 42 bases in frame from base 1. Via the germline V gene, CDR1 is SNHLY and CDR2 FYNNEI.

The origin of this receptor is a man between 18 and 29 years old in good health and CMV-seronegative. The rearranged chain carries TRBV2 and TRBJ2-5; 7 middle bases align to TRBD2. What was sequenced was PBMCs. The DNA sequence is TGTGCCAGCAGTGAACGGGGAGGGGAAGAGACCCAGTACTTC. This translates into CASSERGGEETQYF.